This T cell receptor (beta chain) was sequenced for a study of control samples from healthy donors and cancer patients. The assay was immunoSEQ multiplex PCR, and TCRdb's table has in-frame clones only and misses some. The table lists more than 140,000 clones, about 90% of them singletons. This clone was found a few times. Germline V gene sequence: CDR1 SGHTA, CDR2 FQGTGA. V shed 5 bases and J 4 bases; nucleotides not matched to a gene: 5. The CDR3 runs 14 residues. The sequencing sample was made of blood. The receptor was derived from a man between 18 and 29 years old in good health. The V gene is TRBV7-3, the J gene TRBJ2-3; TRBD1 agrees at 8 bases. CDR3 sequence (DNA): TGTGCCAGCAGCCCGTTACAGGGGGCAGATACGCAGTATTTT. It specifies CASSPLQGADTQYF.